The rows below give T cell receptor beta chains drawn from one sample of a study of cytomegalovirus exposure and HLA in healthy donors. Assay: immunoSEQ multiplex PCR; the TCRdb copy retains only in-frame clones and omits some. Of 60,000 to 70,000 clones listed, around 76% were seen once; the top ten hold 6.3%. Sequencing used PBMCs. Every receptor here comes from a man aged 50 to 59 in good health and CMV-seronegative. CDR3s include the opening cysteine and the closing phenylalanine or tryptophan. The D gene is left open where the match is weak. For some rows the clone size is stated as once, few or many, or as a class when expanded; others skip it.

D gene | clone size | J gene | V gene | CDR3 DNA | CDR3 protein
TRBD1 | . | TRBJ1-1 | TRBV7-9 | TGTGCCAGCAGCCGTTCGGGACAGTTGAACACTGAAGCTTTCTTT | CASSRSGQLNTEAFF
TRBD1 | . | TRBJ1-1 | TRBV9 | TGTGCCAGCAGCACGGGGGCAGGGGGCCACACTGAAGCTTTCTTT | CASSTGAGGHTEAFF
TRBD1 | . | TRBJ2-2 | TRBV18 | TGTGCCAGCTCACTAGGGACAGCGAACACCGGGGAGCTGTTTTTT | CASSLGTANTGELFF
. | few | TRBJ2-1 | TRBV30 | TGTGCCTGGACCACCAGGGTCGATGAGCAGTTCTTC | CAWTTRVDEQFF
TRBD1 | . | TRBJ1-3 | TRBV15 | TGTGCCACCAGCAGGCGACGAGGGACAGATCGTGTCCTTAGCTCTGGAAACACCATATATTTT | CATSRRRGTDRVLSSGNTIYF
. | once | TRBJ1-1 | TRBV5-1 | TGCGCCAGCAGACAGGGTTCGAACACTGAAGCTTTCTTT | CASRQGSNTEAFF
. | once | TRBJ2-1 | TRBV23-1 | TGCGCCAGCAGTCAGGATGGAACTAGCTTTAATGAGCAGTTCTTC | CASSQDGTSFNEQFF
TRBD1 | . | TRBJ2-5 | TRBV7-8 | TGTGCCAGCAGTAGGGACAGAGAAGAGACCCAGTACTTC | CASSRDREETQYF
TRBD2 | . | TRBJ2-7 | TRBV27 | TGTGCCAGCAGACGACGGGGACTAATCTACGAGCAGTACTTC | CASRRRGLIYEQYF
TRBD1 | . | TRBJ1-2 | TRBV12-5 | TGTGCTAGTGGGACAGGGGGCATTAGTGGCTACACCTTC | CASGTGGISGYTF
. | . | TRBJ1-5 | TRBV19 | TGTGCCAGTACCGCCGGACAGTCCCTCAATCAGCCCCAGCATTTT | CASTAGQSLNQPQHF
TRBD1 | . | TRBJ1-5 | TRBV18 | TGTGCCAGCTCACCTCGCCAAGGGACAGGCGGCCAGCCCCAGCATTTT | CASSPRQGTGGQPQHF
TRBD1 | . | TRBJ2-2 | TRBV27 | TGTGCCAGCACCTTCTGGGGGACAGCAAACACCGGGGAGCTGTTTTTT | CASTFWGTANTGELFF
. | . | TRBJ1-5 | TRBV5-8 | TGTGCCAGCAGCTGGGGGAGGGGTTTTCAGCCCCAGCATTTT | CASSWGRGFQPQHF